Below are 10 T cell receptor beta chains sequenced from a single sample in a study of blood T cell repertoires in COVID-19. The table came from immunoSEQ multiplex PCR; TCRdb's copy has only in-frame clones and leaves some out. Found here are a few hundred thousand clones, approximately 83% of them singletons; the top ten hold about 3.8%. Sequenced: PBMCs or T cells enriched from blood (not recorded which). These TCRs come from a woman aged 40 to 49 with acute COVID-19.

This clone was counted a single time. The V call is TRBV3-1 (or the pseudogene TRBV3-2), the J call TRBJ2-1, with D perhaps TRBD1 (5 bases). Between the trimmed V and J ends, which lost 4 bases and 4 bases, there was a span of 14 bases. This CDR3 spans 15 amino acids. The germline V gene has CDR1 LGHDT and CDR2 YNNKEL (reference sequence). The CDR3 here is CASSPTADFYNEQFF. The CDR3 DNA is TGTGCCAGCAGCCCGACAGCCGACTTTTACAATGAGCAGTTCTTC.

The chain has TRBV4-1 and TRBJ1-2; 7 positions agree with TRBD1. Unmatched junction bases numbered 3, after V lost 2 bases and J lost 0 bases. From germline, CDR1 is MGHRA and CDR2 YSYEKL. The CDR3 loop spans 15 amino acids. The CDR3 coding sequence is TGCGCCAGCAGCCAACCGGGACAGTCTAACTATGGCTACACCTTC. Translation gives CASSQPGQSNYGYTF.

The V gene is TRBV11-3, the J gene TRBJ2-3; the D gene is possibly TRBD2 (5 bases). The CDR3 runs 13 residues. V lost 3 bases and J 7 bases, leaving 11 bases between the germline ends. Germline loops: CDR1 SGHNT, CDR2 YENEEA. Here the CDR3 reads CASSLGRANTQYF. CDR3 DNA sequence: TGTGCCAGCAGCTTGGGGAGAGCCAATACGCAGTATTTT.

The chain is built from TRBV7-2 and TRBJ2-4, with 8 bases lining up with TRBD1. The CDR3 consists of 14 residues. V lost 1 base and J lost 4; bases outside the gene matches: 0. Per germline, CDR1 SGHTA and CDR2 FQGNSA. CDR3 DNA sequence: TGTGCCAGCAGCTTAGACAGGGGGAAAAACATTCAGTACTTC. Its translation is CASSLDRGKNIQYF.

The chain employs TRBV28 and TRBJ1-5; possibly TRBD1 for D (6 bases). Germline assignment: CDR1 MDHEN and CDR2 SYDVKM. CDR3 length: 12 residues. The V gene lost 7 bases and the J gene lost 7 bases, with 11 bases spanning the gap. The CDR3 DNA sequence: TGTGCCAGCACTACAGGGAGCCAGCCCCAGCATTTT. Protein: CASTTGSQPQHF.

The chain has TRBV5-4 and TRBJ2-1; no definite D call. With 4 bases removed from V and 5 bases from J, the gap between germline ends came to 7 bases. The CDR3 extends over 12 amino acids. The germline V gene has CDR1 SGHNT and CDR2 YYREEE (reference sequence). The CDR3 nucleotides read TGTGCCAGCAGCCCAGAGGACAATGAGCAGTTCTTC. Protein product: CASSPEDNEQFF.

The gene calls are TRBV10-3 and TRBJ2-1; weak D call: TRBD2 (6 bases). The CDR3 sequence is 17 residues long. The germline V and J ends were trimmed by 3 bases and 9 bases, with 24 bases remaining between them. CDR1 and CDR2 (germline): ENHRY, SYGVKD. CDR3 DNA sequence: TGTGCCATCAGTGATTTCGGGGGTCAGGCCTCCTGGGGTGAGCAGTTCTTC. Encoded protein: CAISDFGGQASWGEQFF.

The rearrangement joins TRBV14 to TRBJ1-1; D might be TRBD1 (5 bases). CDR1 is SGHDN and CDR2 is FVKESK in the germline V gene. V dropped 2 bases and J dropped 1 base, with 11 bases sitting between them. The CDR3 consists of 15 residues. The CDR3 DNA reads as TGTGCCAGCAGCCAATACGGGGGGACGAACACTGAAGCTTTCTTT. The encoded protein is CASSQYGGTNTEAFF. Based on the CDR3 plus reference TRBV14 and TRBJ1-1, the full variable domain is EAGVTQFPSHSVIEKGQTVTLRCDPISGHDNLYWYRRVMGKEIKFLLHFVKESKQDESGMPNNRFLAERTGGTYSTLKVQPAELEDSGVYFCASSQYGGTNTEAFFGQGTRLTVV.

This clone was picked up one time. The rearrangement uses TRBV7-9 and TRBJ2-3; 7 positions match TRBD2. V shed 5 bases, J shed 5 bases, and the junction held 1 base outside the gene matches. Germline V lookup: CDR1 SEHNR, CDR2 FQNEAQ (reference sequence). The CDR3 totals 12 residues. CDR3 DNA: TGTGCCAGCAGCCCTAGCGGAGATACGCAGTATTTT. Amino acid sequence: CASSPSGDTQYF.

This clone was counted only a few times. This chain connects TRBV10-3 to TRBJ2-7; TRBD1 matches 7 bases. The V gene end was trimmed by 10 bases and the J gene end by 2 bases; junction bases not matched to a gene: 11. The germline V gene has CDR1 ENHRY and CDR2 SYGVKD. This CDR3 region has 14 residues. The CDR3 DNA follows: TGTGCCACCTGGACAGGTGGGCTTACCTACGAGCAGTACTTC. Translated, it gives CATWTGGLTYEQYF.